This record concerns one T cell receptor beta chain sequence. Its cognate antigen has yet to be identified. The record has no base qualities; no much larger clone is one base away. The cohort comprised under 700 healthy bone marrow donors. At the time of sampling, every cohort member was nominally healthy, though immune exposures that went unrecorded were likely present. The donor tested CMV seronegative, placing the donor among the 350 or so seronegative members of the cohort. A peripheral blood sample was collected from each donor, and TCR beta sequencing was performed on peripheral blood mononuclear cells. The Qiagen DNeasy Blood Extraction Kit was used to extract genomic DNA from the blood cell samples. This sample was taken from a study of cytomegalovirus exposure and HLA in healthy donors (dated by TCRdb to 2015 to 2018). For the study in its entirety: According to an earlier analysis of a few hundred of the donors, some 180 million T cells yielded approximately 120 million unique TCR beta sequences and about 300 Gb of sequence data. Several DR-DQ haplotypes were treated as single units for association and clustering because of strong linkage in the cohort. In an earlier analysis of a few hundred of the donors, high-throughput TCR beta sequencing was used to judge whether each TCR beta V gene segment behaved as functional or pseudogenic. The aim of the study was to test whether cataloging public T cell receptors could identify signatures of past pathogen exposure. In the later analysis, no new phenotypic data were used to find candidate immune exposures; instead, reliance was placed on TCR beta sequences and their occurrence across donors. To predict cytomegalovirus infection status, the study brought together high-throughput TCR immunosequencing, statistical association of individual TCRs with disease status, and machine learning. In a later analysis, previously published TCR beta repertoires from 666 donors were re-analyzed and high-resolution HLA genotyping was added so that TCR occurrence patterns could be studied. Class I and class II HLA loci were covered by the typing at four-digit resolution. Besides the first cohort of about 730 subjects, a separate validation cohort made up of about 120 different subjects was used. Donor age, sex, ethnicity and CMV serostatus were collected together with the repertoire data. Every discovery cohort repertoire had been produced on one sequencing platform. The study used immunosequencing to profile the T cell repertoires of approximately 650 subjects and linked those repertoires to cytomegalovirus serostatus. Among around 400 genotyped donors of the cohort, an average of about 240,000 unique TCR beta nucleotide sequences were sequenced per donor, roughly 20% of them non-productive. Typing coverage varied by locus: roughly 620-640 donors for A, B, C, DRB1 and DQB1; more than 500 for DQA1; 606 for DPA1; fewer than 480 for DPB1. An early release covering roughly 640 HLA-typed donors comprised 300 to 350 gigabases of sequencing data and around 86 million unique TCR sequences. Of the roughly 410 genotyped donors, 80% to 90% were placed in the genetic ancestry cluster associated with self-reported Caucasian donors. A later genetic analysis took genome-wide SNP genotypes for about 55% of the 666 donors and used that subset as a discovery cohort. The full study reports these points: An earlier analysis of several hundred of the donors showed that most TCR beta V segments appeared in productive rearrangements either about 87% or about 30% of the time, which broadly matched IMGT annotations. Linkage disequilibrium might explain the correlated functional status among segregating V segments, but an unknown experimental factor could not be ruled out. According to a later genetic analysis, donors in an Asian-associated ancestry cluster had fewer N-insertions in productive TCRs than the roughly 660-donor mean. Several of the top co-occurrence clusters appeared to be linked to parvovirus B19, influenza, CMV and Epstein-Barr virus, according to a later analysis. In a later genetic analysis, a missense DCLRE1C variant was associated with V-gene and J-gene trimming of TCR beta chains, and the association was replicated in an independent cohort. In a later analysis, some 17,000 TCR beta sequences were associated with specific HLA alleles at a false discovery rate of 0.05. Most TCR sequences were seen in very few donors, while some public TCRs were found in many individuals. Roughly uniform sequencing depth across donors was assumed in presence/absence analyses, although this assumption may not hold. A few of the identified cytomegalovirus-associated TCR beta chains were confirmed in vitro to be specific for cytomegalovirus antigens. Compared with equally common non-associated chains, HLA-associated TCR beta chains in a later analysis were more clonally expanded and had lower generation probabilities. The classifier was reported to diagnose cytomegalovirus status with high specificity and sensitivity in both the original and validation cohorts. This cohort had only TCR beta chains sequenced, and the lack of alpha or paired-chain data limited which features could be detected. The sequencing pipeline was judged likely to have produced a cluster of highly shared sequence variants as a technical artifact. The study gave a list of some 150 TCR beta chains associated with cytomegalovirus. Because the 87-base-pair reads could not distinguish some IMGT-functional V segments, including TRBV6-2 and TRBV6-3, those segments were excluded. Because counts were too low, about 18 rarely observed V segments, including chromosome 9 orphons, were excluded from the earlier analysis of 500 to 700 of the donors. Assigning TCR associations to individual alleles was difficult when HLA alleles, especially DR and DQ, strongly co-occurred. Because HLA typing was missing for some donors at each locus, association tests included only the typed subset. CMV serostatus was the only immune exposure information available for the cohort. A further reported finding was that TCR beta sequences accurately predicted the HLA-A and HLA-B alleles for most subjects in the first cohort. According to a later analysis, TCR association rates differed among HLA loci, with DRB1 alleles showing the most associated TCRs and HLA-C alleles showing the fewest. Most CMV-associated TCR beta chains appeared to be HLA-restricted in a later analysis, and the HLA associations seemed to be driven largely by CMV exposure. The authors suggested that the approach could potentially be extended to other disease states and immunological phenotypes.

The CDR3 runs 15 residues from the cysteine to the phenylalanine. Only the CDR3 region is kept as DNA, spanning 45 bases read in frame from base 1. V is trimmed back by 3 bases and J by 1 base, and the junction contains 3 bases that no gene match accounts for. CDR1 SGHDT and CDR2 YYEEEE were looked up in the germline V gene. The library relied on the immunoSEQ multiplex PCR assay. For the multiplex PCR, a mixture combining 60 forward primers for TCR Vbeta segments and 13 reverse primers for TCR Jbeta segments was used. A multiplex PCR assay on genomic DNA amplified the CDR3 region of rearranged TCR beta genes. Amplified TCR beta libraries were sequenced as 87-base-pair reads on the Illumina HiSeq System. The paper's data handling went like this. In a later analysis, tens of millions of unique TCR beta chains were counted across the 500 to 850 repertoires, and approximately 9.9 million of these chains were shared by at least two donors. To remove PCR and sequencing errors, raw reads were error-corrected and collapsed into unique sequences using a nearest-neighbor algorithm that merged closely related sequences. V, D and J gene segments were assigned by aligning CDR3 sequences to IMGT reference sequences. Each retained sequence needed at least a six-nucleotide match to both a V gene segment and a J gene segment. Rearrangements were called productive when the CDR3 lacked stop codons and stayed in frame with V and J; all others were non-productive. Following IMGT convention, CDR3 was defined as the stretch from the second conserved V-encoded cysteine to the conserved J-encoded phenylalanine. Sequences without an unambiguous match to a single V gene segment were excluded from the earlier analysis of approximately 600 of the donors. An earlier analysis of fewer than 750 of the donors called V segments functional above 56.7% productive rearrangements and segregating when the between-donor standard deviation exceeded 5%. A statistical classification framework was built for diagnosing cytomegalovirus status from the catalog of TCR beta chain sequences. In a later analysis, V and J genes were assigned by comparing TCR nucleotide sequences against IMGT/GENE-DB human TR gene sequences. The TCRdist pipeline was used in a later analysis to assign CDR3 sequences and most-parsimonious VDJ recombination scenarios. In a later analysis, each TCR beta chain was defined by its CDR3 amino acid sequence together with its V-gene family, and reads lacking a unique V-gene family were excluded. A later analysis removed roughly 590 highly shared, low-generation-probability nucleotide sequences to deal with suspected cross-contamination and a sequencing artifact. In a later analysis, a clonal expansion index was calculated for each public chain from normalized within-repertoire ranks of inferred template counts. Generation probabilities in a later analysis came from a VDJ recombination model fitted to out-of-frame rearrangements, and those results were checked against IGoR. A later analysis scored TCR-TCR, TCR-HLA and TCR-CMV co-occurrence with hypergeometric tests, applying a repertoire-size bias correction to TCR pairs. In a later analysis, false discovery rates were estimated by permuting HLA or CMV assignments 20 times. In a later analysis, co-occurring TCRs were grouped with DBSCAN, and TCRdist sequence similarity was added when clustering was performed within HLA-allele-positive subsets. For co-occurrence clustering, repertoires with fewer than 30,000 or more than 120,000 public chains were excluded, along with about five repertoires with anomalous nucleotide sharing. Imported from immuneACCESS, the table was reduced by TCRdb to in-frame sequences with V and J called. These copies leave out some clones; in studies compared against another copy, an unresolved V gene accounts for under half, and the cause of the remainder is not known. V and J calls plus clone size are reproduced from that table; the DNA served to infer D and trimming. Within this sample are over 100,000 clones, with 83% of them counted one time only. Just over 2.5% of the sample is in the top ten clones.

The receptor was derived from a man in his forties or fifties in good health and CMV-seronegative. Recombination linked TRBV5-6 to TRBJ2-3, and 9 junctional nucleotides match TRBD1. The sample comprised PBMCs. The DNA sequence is TGTGCCAGCAGCTCGAGGACAGGGGGCACAGATACGCAGTATTTT. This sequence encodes CASSSRTGGTDTQYF. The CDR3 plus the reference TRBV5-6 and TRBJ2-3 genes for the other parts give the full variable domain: DAGVTQSPTHLIKTRGQQVTLRCSPKSGHDTVSWYQQALGQGPQFIFQYYEEEERQRGNFPDRFSGHQFPNYSSELNVNALLLGDSALYLCASSSRTGGTDTQYFGPGTRLTVL.